The rows below give T cell receptor beta chains drawn from one sample of a study of metastatic and nonmetastatic thyroid tumors. TCRdb re-called the PCR reads with MiXCR. The sample records 20,000 to 25,000 clones, about a fifth being singletons. Sample: blood. These receptors all come from a female donor with papillary thyroid cancer or a benign thyroid nodule (not recorded which). Some clones in this sample may be carry-over from other donors' samples. Each CDR3 is given with its conserved first and last residue. Each record gives: V gene, J gene, clone size, D gene, CDR3 DNA, CDR3 protein. D genes are given only for firm matches. Rows give clone size only sometimes, using once, few, many, or a class for an expanded clone.

>TRBV18|TRBJ2-1|many|NA
TGTGCCAGCTCACTACTAGTTGAGCAGTTCTTC
CASSLLVEQFF
>TRBV4-3|TRBJ1-2|many|NA
TGCGCCAGCAGCCGCCAAGAAAGAAGCGCTGGCTACACCTTC
CASSRQERSAGYTF
>TRBV6-1|TRBJ2-7|many|NA
TGTGCCAGCAGTTCCGGACGGTCCTACGAGCAGTGCTTC
CASSSGRSYEQCF
>TRBV27|TRBJ1-3|few|TRBD1
TGTGCCAGCAGTTTCACAGGGGGAGACACCATGTATTTT
CASSFTGGDTMYF
>TRBV19|TRBJ2-3|many|TRBD2
TGTGCCAGTAGTATAAGACTAGCGGGCACAGATACGCAGTATTTT
CASSIRLAGTDTQYF
>TRBV25-1|TRBJ2-2|medium-sized|NA
TGTGCCAGCAGTGAAGGGGGATTCGGGGAGCTGTTTTTT
CASSEGGFGELFF
>TRBV28|TRBJ1-6|few|TRBD1
TGTGCCAGCTTGGGACAGAAGGATTCACCCCTCCACTTT
CASLGQKDSPLHF
>TRBV6-2/TRBV6-3|TRBJ2-7|medium-sized|NA
TGTGCCGGGAGGTGGAAGGTGGGCGAGCAGTACTTC
CAGRWKVGEQYF
>TRBV9|TRBJ1-3|many|TRBD1
TGTGCCAGCCGGGACAGGACTGGAAACACCATATATTTT
CASRDRTGNTIYF
>TRBV6-4|TRBJ2-3|few|NA
TGTGCCAGCATCCCTGGACAGAGGACAGATACTCAGTATTTT
CASIPGQRTDTQYF
>TRBV5-6|TRBJ2-5|few|NA
TGTGCCAGCAGCTTACTGGAGACCCAGTACTTC
CASSLLETQYF
>TRBV19|TRBJ1-1|medium-sized|NA
TGTGCCAGTAGTATACGCGGGTGGGCTTTCTTT
CASSIRGWAFF
>TRBV15|TRBJ2-6|many|TRBD2
TGTGCCACCAGCAGGAAACCGGGACTAGCGAACTCTGGGGCCAACGTCCTGACTTTC
CATSRKPGLANSGANVLTF
>TRBV7-8|TRBJ1-4|many|TRBD1
TGTGCCAGCAGCTTAGCTACAGGGGGTCATGAAAAACTGTTTTTT
CASSLATGGHEKLFF
>TRBV28|TRBJ1-1|few|NA
TGTGCCAGCAGTTCCCCCATGGAAGCTTTCTTT
CASSSPMEAFF
>TRBV24-1|TRBJ2-2|NA|NA
TGTGCCACCAGTGTGCCCGCCGCAAACACCGTTGAGCTGTTTTTT
CATSVPAANTVELFF